Listed here are 20 T cell receptor beta chains from one sample, sequenced in a study of metastatic and nonmetastatic thyroid tumors. Using MiXCR, TCRdb re-called clones from the PCR reads. The sample has some 23,000 clones, approximately 13% seen once; the top ten hold more than 15%. Thyroid surgery took place with no prior treatment in any patient. The sequencing input was blood. The receptor set was obtained from a female donor with papillary thyroid cancer or a benign thyroid nodule (not recorded which). Some clones in this sample may be carry-over from other donors' samples.

This clone was seen repeatedly, ten times or more. A much larger clone differs by one base, so this may be a read error. The chain employs TRBV6-1 and TRBJ1-3; 7 nucleotides align to TRBD1. CDR3 length: 14 amino acids. Looked up from germline, CDR1 is MNHNS and CDR2 is SASEGT. The CDR3 DNA follows: TGTGCCAGCAAGGGCACAGGGGCAGGAAACACCGTATATTTT. Its translation is CASKGTGAGNTVYF.

Notes on this clone: At one of its ends the junction is not consistent with the germline gene, which may arise from a read error. The chain's CDR3 is CASSHDIGTDNEKLFF. DNA for the CDR3: TGCGCCAGCAGCCACGATATTGGGACTGATAATGAAAAGCTGTTTTTT. The chain uses TRBV4-3 and TRBJ1-4, with a weak D call TRBD1 (5 bases). The germline V gene encodes CDR1 LGHNA and CDR2 YSLEER. This CDR3 has 16 residues.

This clone was picked up many times. The CDR3 DNA reads TGTGCCAGCAGTGATCCTGGGACAGTATGGTACTTC. Translated, it gives CASSDPGTVWYF. The chain links TRBV6-1 to TRBJ2-7, with TRBD1 matching over 7 bases. After removal of 3 bases from V and 12 bases from J, the junction contained 8 bases not matched to a gene. Per germline, CDR1 MNHNS and CDR2 SASEGT. This CDR3 has 12 residues.

This clone was observed at least ten times. The rearrangement uses TRBV12-5 and TRBJ2-5; 7 nucleotides match TRBD1. This CDR3 has 14 residues. The V and J ends lost 1 base and 5 bases, in that order; junction bases with no gene match: 4. Germline V CDR1 and CDR2: LGHNT, FRNRAP. The CDR3 region has the DNA TGTGCTAGTGGTTTGGCGACAGGGTTGGAGACCCAGTACTTC. Its protein is CASGLATGLETQYF. Supplemented by reference TRBV12-5 and TRBJ2-5, the full variable domain reads DARVTQTPRHKVTEMGQEVTMRCQPILGHNTVFWYRQTMMQGLELLAYFRNRAPLDDSGMPKDRFSAEMPDATLATLKIQPSEPRDSAVYFCASGLATGLETQYFGPGTRLLVL.

This clone is medium-sized in the sample. The J gene is TRBJ2-1, the V gene TRBV5-1, with TRBD2 matching 11 bases. Germline values: CDR1 SGHRS, CDR2 YFSETQ. CDR3 length: 15 amino acids. V was pared by 7 bases and J by 7 bases, with 10 bases of the junction left unmatched. CDR3 amino acids: CASETSGSGGNEQFF. The CDR3 bases are TGCGCCAGCGAAACTAGCGGGAGCGGTGGGAATGAGCAGTTCTTC.

This clone occurred many times. The junction does not match germline at one end; this may be a read error. The chain carries TRBV4-3 and TRBJ2-5, with 7 nucleotides matching TRBD1. The germline V gene encodes CDR1 LGHNA and CDR2 YSLEER. This CDR3 is built from 14 residues. The CDR3 nucleotides are TGCGCCAGCAGCCAAGGAATTAACGACGGACAGGTTGACTTC. This translates into CASSQGINDGQVDF.

This clone has a count of ten or more. V usage is TRBV11-3 and J usage is TRBJ2-5, with a weak D call TRBD1 (5 bases). The CDR3 runs to 13 residues. The germline V and J ends were trimmed by 5 bases and 7 bases, with 14 bases remaining between them. Germline CDR1 SGHNT, CDR2 YENEEA. The CDR3 nucleotides read TGTGCCAGCAGCCCTGTACAGGCTGGGACCCAGTACTTC. Encoded protein: CASSPVQAGTQYF. Variable domain in full (rest from reference TRBV11-3 and TRBJ2-5): EAGVVQSPRYKIIEKKQPVAFWCNPISGHNTLYWYLQNLGQGPELLIRYENEEAVDDSQLPKDRFSAERLKGVDSTLKIQPAELGDSAVYLCASSPVQAGTQYFGPGTRLLVL.

At least ten counts were recorded for this clone. The rearrangement links TRBV20-1 to TRBJ2-1; D tentatively fits TRBD1 or TRBD2 (5 bases each). The CDR3 runs to 13 residues. The ends were cut back, 4 bases at V and 8 bases at J, with 15 bases in the middle. Germline CDR1 and CDR2: DFQATT and SNEGSKA (reference sequence). CDR3 residues: CSATRQGDDEQFF. In DNA, the CDR3 is TGCAGTGCTACTCGACAAGGGGACGATGAGCAGTTCTTC.

About this clone itself: One end of the junction does not line up with germline, which may come from a read error. V usage is TRBV28 and J usage is TRBJ1-3, with D unresolved. Per the germline V gene, CDR1 is MDHEN and CDR2 is SYDVKM. The length of the CDR3 is 12 residues. The DNA of the CDR3 is TGTGCCAGAAGTTTTCCGGTGTACACCATATACTTT. This sequence encodes CARSFPVYTIYF.

This clone was detected ten times or more. The CDR3 reads CASSYSSFNEQFF. The DNA for the CDR3 is TGTGCCAGCAGTTACTCTAGTTTCAATGAGCAGTTCTTC. This sequence joins TRBV6-5 and TRBJ2-1; D is ambiguous. Deletions cut 0 bases from V and 6 bases from J, with 6 bases between. Germline V lookup: CDR1 MNHEY, CDR2 SVGAGI. This CDR3 has 13 residues.

CDR3 residues: CASSFVQTRDTQYF. The CDR3 DNA reads TGCGCCAGCAGCTTTGTCCAGACTAGGGATACGCAGTATTTT. J is TRBJ2-3 and V is TRBV5-1, with D perhaps matching TRBD2 (6 bases). The V end lost 2 bases, the J end lost 6 bases, and 13 bases lay between the germline ends. This CDR3 region has 14 residues. Per the germline V gene, CDR1 is SGHRS and CDR2 is YFSETQ.

At least ten counts were recorded for this clone. The V call is TRBV20-1, the J call TRBJ2-7; D gene ambiguous. Deletions cut 6 bases from V and 3 bases from J, with 15 bases between. CDR1 is DFQATT and CDR2 is SNEGSKA in the germline V gene (reference sequence). The CDR3 sequence is 13 residues long. CDR3 in amino acids: CSAKDGKIYEQYF. As DNA, the CDR3 is TGCAGTGCAAAAGACGGCAAAATCTACGAGCAGTACTTC.

This clone was seen a handful of times. V and J are TRBV15 and TRBJ1-2; D remains unclear. V shed 1 base and J shed 0 bases, with 9 bases lying between them. The CDR3 covers 15 residues. Germline lookup yields CDR1 LNHNV and CDR2 YYDKDF (reference sequence). The CDR3 DNA sequence: TGTGCCACCAGCAGAGGTCGGGATTCTAACTATGGCTACACCTTC. This gives the protein CATSRGRDSNYGYTF.

By share, this clone counts as medium-sized. The chain joins TRBV4-1 to TRBJ1-2; the D is unclear. Trimming took off 1 base at V and 3 bases at J, with 12 bases between the two ends. The CDR3 covers 15 residues. Germline V gene data show CDR1 as MGHRA and CDR2 as YSYEKL. CDR3 DNA: TGCGCCAGCAGCCAAGTACCGGGATCTTACTATGGCTACACCTTC. This codes for CASSQVPGSYYGYTF.

This clone was seen many times. The V call is TRBV20-1, the J call TRBJ2-5; D remains ambiguous. CDR1 and CDR2 from the germline V gene are DFQATT and SNEGSKA (reference sequence). Trimming left V 7 bases short and J 3 bases short, with 9 bases between. The CDR3 has 11 amino acids. DNA of the CDR3: TGCAGTGGTGGGCGCGAAGAGACCCAGTACTTC. Translation: CSGGREETQYF.

This clone turned up a few times. The chain is built from TRBV6-5 and TRBJ1-2, with a tentative D call TRBD1 (5 bases). This CDR3 has 14 amino acids. Germline V CDR1 and CDR2: MNHEY, SVGAGI. V gave up 2 bases and J gave up 3 bases, with 10 bases separating them. In DNA, the CDR3 is TGTGCCAGCAGTTACAAAGGGACTGACTATGGCTACACCTTC. It is translated as CASSYKGTDYGYTF.

This clone was observed at least ten times. The rearrangement links TRBV20-1 to TRBJ2-3; 7 bases line up with TRBD2. The CDR3 totals 14 residues. CDR1 is DFQATT and CDR2 is SNEGSKA in the germline V gene (reference sequence). The junction had 7 bases not matched to a gene; V was cut back by 3 bases and J by 4 bases. The CDR3 loop is CSASQRGGADTQYF. Written as DNA, the CDR3 is TGCAGTGCTAGTCAGCGGGGAGGTGCAGATACGCAGTATTTT.

There are many counts of this clone. V is TRBV4-1 and J is TRBJ2-5, with 10 bases aligning to TRBD2. Per germline, CDR1 MGHRA and CDR2 YSYEKL. CDR3 length: 14 residues. The junction had 3 bases not matched to a gene; V was cut back by 4 bases and J by 4 bases. The CDR3 DNA is TGCGCCAGCAGCCTAGCGGGAGGCCGAGAGACCCAGTACTTC. Protein: CASSLAGGRETQYF.

The sample holds many counts of this clone. J is TRBJ1-4 and V is TRBV9; D may be TRBD1 (5 bases). The germline V gene has CDR1 SGDLS and CDR2 YYNGEE. The CDR3 covers 16 residues. Deletions cut 4 bases from V and 0 bases from J, with 13 bases between. This CDR3 is CASSPREGPTNEKLFF. In DNA, the CDR3 is TGTGCCAGCAGCCCTCGGGAGGGACCAACTAATGAAAAACTGTTTTTT.

V is TRBV13 and J is TRBJ2-2; 14 bases align to TRBD2. V dropped 5 bases and J dropped 4; count of bases not matched to a gene: 15. Germline CDR1 PRHDT, CDR2 FYEKMQ (reference sequence). The CDR3 has 20 amino acids. CDR3 in DNA: TGTGCCAGCAGCACCCGGGACAGTAGGGGACTAGCGGGAGTCACCGGGGAGCTGTTTTTT. Protein sequence: CASSTRDSRGLAGVTGELFF.